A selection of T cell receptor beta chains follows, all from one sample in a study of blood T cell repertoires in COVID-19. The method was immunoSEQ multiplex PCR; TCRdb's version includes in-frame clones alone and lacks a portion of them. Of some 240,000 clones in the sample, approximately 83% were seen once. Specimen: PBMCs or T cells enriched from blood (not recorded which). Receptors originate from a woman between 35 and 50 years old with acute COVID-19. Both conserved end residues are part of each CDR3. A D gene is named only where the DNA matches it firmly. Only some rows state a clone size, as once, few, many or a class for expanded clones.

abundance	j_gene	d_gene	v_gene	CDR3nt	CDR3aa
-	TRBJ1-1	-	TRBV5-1	TGCGCCAGCAGCACAACGGGACAAACGAACACTGAAGCTTTCTTT	CASSTTGQTNTEAFF
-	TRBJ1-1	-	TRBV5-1	TGCGCCAGCAGCTTCCGGGGCACTGAAGCTTTCTTT	CASSFRGTEAFF
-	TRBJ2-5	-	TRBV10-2	TGCGCCAGCAGTGAGTTCCCCCGGTTACAAGAGACCCAGTACTTC	CASSEFPRLQETQYF
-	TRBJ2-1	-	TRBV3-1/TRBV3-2	TGTGCCAGCAGCCAATCGGGTTATTCCTACAATGAGCAGTTCTTC	CASSQSGYSYNEQFF
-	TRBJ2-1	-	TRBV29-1	TGCAGCCTAAGCTCGGGCTCCTACAATGAGCAGTTCTTC	CSLSSGSYNEQFF
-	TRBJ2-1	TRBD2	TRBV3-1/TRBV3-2	TGTGCCAGCAGCCAAGAACTAGCGGGAGAGCAGTTCTTC	CASSQELAGEQFF
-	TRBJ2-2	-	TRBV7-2	TGTGCCAGCACCATAGACAGAGCCGGGGAGCTGTTTTTT	CASTIDRAGELFF
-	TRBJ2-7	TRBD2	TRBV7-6	TGTGCCAGCAGCTTCAATGCCGGGACTAGAAGTCAGGAGCAGTACTTC	CASSFNAGTRSQEQYF
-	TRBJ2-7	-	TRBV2	TGTGCCAGCAGTGGGGACTTCTACGAGCAGTACTTC	CASSGDFYEQYF
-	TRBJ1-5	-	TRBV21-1	TGTGCCAGCAGCAAAACTGGCGGGGTTGGTTGCCCCCAGCATTTT	CASSKTGGVGCPQHF
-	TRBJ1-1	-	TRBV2	TGTGCCAGCAGTCGGGGGGCTATCACTGAAGCTTTCTTT	CASSRGAITEAFF
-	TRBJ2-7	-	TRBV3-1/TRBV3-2	TGTGCCAGCAGCCACGGACTGGATGTATCGGACGAGCAGTACTTC	CASSHGLDVSDEQYF
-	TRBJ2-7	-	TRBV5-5	TGTGCCAGCAGCGTTTTGGGGCAGTCCTCCTACGAGCAGTACTTC	CASSVLGQSSYEQYF
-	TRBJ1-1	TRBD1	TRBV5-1	TGCGCCAGCAGCTTAGCAGGGGGCCTGGAAAACACTGAAGCTTTCTTT	CASSLAGGLENTEAFF
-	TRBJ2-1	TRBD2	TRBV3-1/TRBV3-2	TGTGCCAGCAGCCAAGATGGGAGGGACTCCTACAATGAGCAGTTCTTC	CASSQDGRDSYNEQFF
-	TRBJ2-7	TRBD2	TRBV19	TGTGCCAGTAGCAGAGCCGGGACTAGCGGATCCTACGAGCAGTACTTC	CASSRAGTSGSYEQYF
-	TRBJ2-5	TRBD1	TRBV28	TGTGCCAGCAGTTCCGGGACAGGGTCTCCCCAGTACTTC	CASSSGTGSPQYF
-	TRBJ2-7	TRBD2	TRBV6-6	TGTGCCAGCAGCCGGGGACTAGCGGGTGCCAGCGAGCAGTACTTC	CASSRGLAGASEQYF
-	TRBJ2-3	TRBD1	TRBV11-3	TGTGCCAGCAGCATACGAGGACAGGGATTAGTTTCAGATACGCAGTATTTT	CASSIRGQGLVSDTQYF
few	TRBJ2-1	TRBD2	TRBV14	TGTGCCAGCAGCCCAGTTCTTAAGGGACTAGCGACCTACAATGAGCAGTTCTTC	CASSPVLKGLATYNEQFF
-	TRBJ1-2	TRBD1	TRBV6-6	TGTGCCAGCAGTTACAACAGGGGGCAGGGTGGCTACACCTTC	CASSYNRGQGGYTF
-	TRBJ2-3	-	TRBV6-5	TGTGCCAGCAGTTACCGAGGGCCCGAGGATACGCAGTATTTT	CASSYRGPEDTQYF